The T cell receptor (beta chain) described here comes from a study of response to subunit inactivated influenza vaccine. The V and J ends lost 0 bases and 2 bases respectively, with 17 bases between them. Germline CDR1 and CDR2: DFQATT and SNEGSKA (reference sequence). This CDR3 is 17 amino acids long. TCRdb redid the calling of the RT-PCR reads with MiXCR, one entry per CDR3 protein. Of 500,000 to 600,000 distinct CDR3 sequences in the sample, over 10% were seen once. This clonotype appeared a few times. The clonotype was recovered from a man aged 50-60 years who received an inactivated influenza vaccine. The chain links TRBV20-1 to TRBJ2-1; D gene unclear. The sample here was PBMCs from blood, taken roughly 46 days after vaccination. The CDR3 sequence: CSARDPARGIPYNEQFF. The CDR3 DNA reads as TGCAGTGCTAGAGATCCGGCGCGAGGAATTCCCTACAATGAGCAGTTCTTC.